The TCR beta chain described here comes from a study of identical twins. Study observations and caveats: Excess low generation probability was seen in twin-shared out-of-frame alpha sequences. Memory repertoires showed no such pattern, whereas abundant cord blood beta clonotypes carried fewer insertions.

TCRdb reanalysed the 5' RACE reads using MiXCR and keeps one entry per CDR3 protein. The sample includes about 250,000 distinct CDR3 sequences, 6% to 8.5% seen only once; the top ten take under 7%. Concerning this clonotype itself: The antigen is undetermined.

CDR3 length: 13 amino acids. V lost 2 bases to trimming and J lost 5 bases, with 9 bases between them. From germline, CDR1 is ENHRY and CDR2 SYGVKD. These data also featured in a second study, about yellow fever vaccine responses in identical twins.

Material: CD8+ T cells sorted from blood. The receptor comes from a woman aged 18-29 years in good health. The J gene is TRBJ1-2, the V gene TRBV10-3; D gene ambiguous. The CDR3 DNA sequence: TGTGCCATCAGTGAGATGGGGTATTATGGCTACACCTTC. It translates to CAISEMGYYGYTF.